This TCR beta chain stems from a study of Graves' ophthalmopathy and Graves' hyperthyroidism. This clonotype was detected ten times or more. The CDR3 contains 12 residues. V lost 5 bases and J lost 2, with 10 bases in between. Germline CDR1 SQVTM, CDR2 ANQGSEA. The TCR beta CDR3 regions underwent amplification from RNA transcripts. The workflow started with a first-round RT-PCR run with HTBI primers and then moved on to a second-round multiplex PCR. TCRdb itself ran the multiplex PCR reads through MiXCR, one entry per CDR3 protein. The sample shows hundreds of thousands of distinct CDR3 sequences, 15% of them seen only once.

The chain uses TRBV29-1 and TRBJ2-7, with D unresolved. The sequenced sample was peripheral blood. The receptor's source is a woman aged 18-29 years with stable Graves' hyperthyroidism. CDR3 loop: CSVKAAPYEQYF. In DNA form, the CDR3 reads TGCAGCGTTAAGGCGGCACCCTACGAGCAGTACTTC.